This T cell receptor (beta chain) was documented in a study of OX40 agonist ivuxolimab in advanced cancers. At the level of the whole study: Ivuxolimab, which targeted the costimulatory receptor OX40 (CD134), was an agonistic, fully human IgG2 monoclonal antibody. Intravenous ivuxolimab was administered to patients every 2 weeks at six dose levels: 0.01, 0.1, 0.3, 1.5, 3 and 10 mg/kg. Among the roughly 54 dose-escalation patients, around 19 had hepatocellular carcinoma, roughly 15 melanoma, 9 renal cell carcinoma and 9 head and neck cancer. In the dose-escalation cohort, 82.7% of patients were male, and the mean age was roughly 56 years with a range of roughly 23 to 79. Prior anti-PD-1, anti-PD-L1 or anti-CTLA-4 therapy was permitted, and checkpoint inhibitors had been received by roughly 40% of dose-escalation patients. Three dose-escalation patients achieved partial responses, one with hepatocellular carcinoma and two with cutaneous melanoma. Peripheral TCRbeta sequencing was intended to test whether TCR sequence diversity was altered and clonal T-cell expansion was caused by ivuxolimab. The monotherapy dose-escalation portion (N = 52 patients) of the phase I ivuxolimab trial is reported in the paper.

What the research found in general, with its limitations: The antigen specificity of the clonally expanded peripheral T cells was not determined. At doses of 0.1 to 3.0 mg/kg, clonal expansion of both CD4+ and CD8+ T cells in blood was seen between baseline and week 6. In the 0.1-3.0 mg/kg groups, partial responders had among the lowest normalized peripheral clonal expansion, particularly in CD8+ T cells. After ivuxolimab, more expanded clones were found on average in CD8+ T cells than in CD4+ T cells. Low levels of normalized T-cell clonal expansion were also seen in some nonresponding patients.

On this clone itself: Its antigen remains unidentified. One base away there is no much larger clone; base qualities are not given.

The CDR3 spans 14 residues, from the cysteine through the phenylalanine. Only the CDR3 DNA stays, 42 bases, in frame from base 1. V was cut back by 6 bases and J by 9 bases, leaving a gap of 18 bases between them. Taken from the germline V gene, the CDR1 and CDR2 loops are MNHEY and SVGAGI. To sequence the TCRbeta CDR3 region, genomic DNA was isolated from the sorted cells. The immunoSEQ Assay was used to sequence the TCRbeta CDR3 regions. The immuneACCESS repertoire file appears here via TCRdb, limited to in-frame rearrangements. These files lack a portion of the clones; in checked studies, under half of the deficit traces to unresolved V genes, and the cause of the others is not known. For this sample there are more than 95,000 clones; more than 85% appear just once. The top ten clonotypes cover 0.25% to 0.35% of the sample. Patients with a history of autoimmune disease or receiving systemic immunosuppression were excluded from the trial. Peripheral blood for TCR sequencing was collected from all dose cohorts at baseline, on cycle 4 day 1, and on cycle 7 day 1. Samples came from an open-label, multicenter, first-in-human phase I dose-escalation trial of ivuxolimab. The trial enrolled adults with locally advanced or metastatic head and neck squamous cell, hepatocellular, melanoma or renal cell carcinoma. Before TCR sequencing, CD4+ T cells and CD8+ T cells from peripheral blood were sorted into separate populations.

The chain was built from TRBV6-5 and TRBJ1-5, with the D gene uncertain. Sequencing was performed on CD4+ or CD8+ T cells sorted from blood, taken in a trial of the OX40 agonist ivuxolimab. The receptor was derived from an adult with an advanced solid tumor such as melanoma, head and neck, liver or kidney cancer. The CDR3 here reads CASSLMAGSGPQHF. The DNA is TGTGCCAGCAGCCTCATGGCAGGCAGCGGGCCCCAGCATTTT.